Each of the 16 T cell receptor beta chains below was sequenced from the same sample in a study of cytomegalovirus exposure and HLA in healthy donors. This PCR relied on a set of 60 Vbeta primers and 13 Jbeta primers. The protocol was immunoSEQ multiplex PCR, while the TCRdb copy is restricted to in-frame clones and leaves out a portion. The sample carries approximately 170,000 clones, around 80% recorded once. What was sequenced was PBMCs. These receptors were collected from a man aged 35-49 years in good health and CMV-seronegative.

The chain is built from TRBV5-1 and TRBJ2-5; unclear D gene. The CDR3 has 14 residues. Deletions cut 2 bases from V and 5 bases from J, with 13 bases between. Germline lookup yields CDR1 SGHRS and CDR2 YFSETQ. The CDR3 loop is CASSFLSERETQYF. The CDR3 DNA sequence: TGCGCCAGCAGCTTTCTGAGCGAACGTGAGACCCAGTACTTC. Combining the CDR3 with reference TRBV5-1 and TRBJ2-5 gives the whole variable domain KAGVTQTPRYLIKTRGQQVTLSCSPISGHRSVSWYQQTPGQGLQFLFEYFSETQRNKGNFPGRFSGRQFSNSRSEMNVSTLELGDSALYLCASSFLSERETQYFGPGTRLLVL.

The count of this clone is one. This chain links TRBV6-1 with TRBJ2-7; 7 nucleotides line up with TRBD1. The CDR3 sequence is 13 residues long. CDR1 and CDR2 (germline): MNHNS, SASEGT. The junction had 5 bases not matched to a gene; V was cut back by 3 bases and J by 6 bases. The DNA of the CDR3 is TGTGCCAGCAGTGAGTTGACAGGGCCCGAGCAGTACGTC. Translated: CASSELTGPEQYV.

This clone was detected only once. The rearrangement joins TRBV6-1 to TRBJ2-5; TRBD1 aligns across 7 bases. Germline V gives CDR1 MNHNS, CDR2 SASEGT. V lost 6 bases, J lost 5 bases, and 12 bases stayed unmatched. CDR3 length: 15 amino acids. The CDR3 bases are TGTGCCAGCAGGATCCGGACAGGTTGGACGGAGACCCAGTACTTC. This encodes CASRIRTGWTETQYF.

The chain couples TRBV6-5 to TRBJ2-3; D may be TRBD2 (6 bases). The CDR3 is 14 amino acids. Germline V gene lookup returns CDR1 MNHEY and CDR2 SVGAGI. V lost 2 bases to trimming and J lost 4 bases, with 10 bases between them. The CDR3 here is CASSYIGEADTQYF. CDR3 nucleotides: TGTGCCAGCAGTTACATCGGGGAGGCAGATACGCAGTATTTT.

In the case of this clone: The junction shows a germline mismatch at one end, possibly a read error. The CDR3 DNA sequence: TGTGCCAGCAGCCCCTATCGGGCAGCCGACTACGAGCAGTGCTTC. Amino acids: CASSPYRAADYEQCF. J is TRBJ2-7 and V is TRBV11-2; TRBD2 is a possible D gene (5 bases). CDR1 is SGHAT, CDR2 FQNNGV, per germline. This CDR3 spans 15 amino acids.

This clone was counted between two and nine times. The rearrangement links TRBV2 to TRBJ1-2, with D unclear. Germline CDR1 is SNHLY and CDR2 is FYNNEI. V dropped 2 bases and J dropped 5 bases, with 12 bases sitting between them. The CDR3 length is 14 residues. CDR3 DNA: TGTGCCAGCAGTGAATTTCGGGGAGGGTATGGCTACACCTTC. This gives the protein CASSEFRGGYGYTF.

The CDR3 DNA follows: TGTGCCAGCAGCTCACAGGGGGGAACTGAAGCTTTCTTT. Its translation is CASSSQGGTEAFF. This rearrangement joins TRBV6-4 to TRBJ1-1; 8 bases are a match to TRBD1. Trimming removed 6 bases from V and 5 bases from J; junction bases left unmatched: 5. Looked up from germline, CDR1 is MRHNA and CDR2 is SNTAGT. CDR3 size: 13 residues.

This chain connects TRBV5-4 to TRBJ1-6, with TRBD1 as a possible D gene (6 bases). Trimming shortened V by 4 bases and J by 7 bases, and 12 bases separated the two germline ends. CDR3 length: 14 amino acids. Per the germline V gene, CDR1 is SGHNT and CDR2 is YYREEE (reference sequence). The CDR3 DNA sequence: TGTGCCAGCAGCGCCGACAGGCTGAATTCACCCCTCCACTTT. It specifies CASSADRLNSPLHF.

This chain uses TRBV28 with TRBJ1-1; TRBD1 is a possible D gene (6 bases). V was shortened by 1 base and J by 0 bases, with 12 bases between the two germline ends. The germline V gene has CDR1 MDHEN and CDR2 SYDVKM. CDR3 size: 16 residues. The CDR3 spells CASSLSVGQMNTEAFF. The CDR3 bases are TGTGCCAGCAGTTTATCCGTCGGACAGATGAACACTGAAGCTTTCTTT.

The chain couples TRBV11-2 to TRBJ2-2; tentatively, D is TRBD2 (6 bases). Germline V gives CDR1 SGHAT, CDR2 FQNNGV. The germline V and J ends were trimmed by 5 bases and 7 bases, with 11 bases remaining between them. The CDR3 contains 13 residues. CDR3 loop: CASSRARGGELFF. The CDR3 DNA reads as TGTGCCAGCAGCCGGGCGCGGGGCGGGGAGCTGTTTTTT.

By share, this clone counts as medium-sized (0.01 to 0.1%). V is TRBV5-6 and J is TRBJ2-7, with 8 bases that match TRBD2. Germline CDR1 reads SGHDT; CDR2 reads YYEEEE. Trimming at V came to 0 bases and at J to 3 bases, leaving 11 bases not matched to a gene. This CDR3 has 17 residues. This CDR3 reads CASSLAYSAGADYEQYV. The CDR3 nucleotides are TGTGCCAGCAGCTTGGCCTACTCAGCGGGAGCGGACTACGAGCAGTACGTC.

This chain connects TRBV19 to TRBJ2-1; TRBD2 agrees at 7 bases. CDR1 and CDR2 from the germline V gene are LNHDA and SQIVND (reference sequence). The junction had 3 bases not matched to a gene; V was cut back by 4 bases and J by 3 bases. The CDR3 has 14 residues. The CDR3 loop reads CASSTPSGYNEQFF. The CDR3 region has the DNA TGTGCCAGTAGTACCCCTAGCGGCTACAATGAGCAGTTCTTC.

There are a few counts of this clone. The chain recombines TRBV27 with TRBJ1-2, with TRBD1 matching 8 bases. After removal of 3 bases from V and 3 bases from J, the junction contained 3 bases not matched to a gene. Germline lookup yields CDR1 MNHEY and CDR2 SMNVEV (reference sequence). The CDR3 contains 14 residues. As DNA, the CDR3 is TGTGCCAGCAGTTTCCAGGGGGCTTACTATGGCTACACCTTC. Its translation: CASSFQGAYYGYTF.

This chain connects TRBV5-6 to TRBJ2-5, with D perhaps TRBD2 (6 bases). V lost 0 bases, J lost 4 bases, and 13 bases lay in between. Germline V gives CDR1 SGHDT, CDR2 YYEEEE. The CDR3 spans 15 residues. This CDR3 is CASSLAGSQRETQYF. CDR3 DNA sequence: TGTGCCAGCAGCTTGGCCGGGAGCCAGAGAGAGACCCAGTACTTC.

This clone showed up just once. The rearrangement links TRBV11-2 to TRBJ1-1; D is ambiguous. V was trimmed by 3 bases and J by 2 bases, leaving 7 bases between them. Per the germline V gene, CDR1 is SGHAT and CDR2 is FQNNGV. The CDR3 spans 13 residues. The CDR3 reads CASSFQVNTEAFF. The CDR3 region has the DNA TGTGCCAGCAGCTTTCAGGTAAACACTGAAGCTTTCTTT.

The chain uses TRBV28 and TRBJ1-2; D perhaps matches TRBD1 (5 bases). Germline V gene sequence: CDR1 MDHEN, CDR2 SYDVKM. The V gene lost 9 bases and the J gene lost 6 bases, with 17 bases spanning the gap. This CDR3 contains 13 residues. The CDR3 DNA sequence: TGTGCCAGTGGGGTCGGGGGGTTTGATGGCTACACCTTC. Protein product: CASGVGGFDGYTF.